The 16 T cell receptor beta chains presented below share a single source sample, sequenced in a study of shared clonotypes between healthy human individuals. The method was immunoSEQ multiplex PCR; TCRdb's version includes in-frame clones alone and lacks a portion of them. The profile covers 2,100,000 or so clones, with approximately 96% appearing a single time and roughly 0.13% taken by the ten largest. The sample comprised naive CD4+ T cells sorted from blood. Subset here: CD45RA+ positively selected. All receptors derive from a man younger than 30 in good health.

The chain uses TRBV7-9 and TRBJ1-2; TRBD1 is a possible D gene (5 bases). CDR3 length: 14 residues. Trimming removed 2 bases at V and 4 bases at J, with 11 bases between. Germline lookup yields CDR1 SEHNR and CDR2 FQNEAQ (reference sequence). CDR3 bases: TGTGCCAGCAGCTTAAGGGGCCCACCCTATGGCTACACCTTC. Protein product: CASSLRGPPYGYTF. Supplemented by reference TRBV7-9 and TRBJ1-2, the full variable domain reads DTGVSQNPRHKITKRGQNVTFRCDPISEHNRLYWYRQTLGQGPEFLTYFQNEAQLEKSRLLSDRFSAERPKGSFSTLEIQRTEQGDSAMYLCASSLRGPPYGYTFGSGTRLTVV.

V usage is TRBV5-4 and J usage is TRBJ2-7, with 7 nucleotides matching TRBD1. V shed 4 bases and J 3 bases; nucleotides not matched to a gene: 1. The CDR3 is 12 amino acids. Per the germline V gene, CDR1 is SGHNT and CDR2 is YYREEE (reference sequence). The CDR3 spells CASSNRGYEQYF. The CDR3, as DNA: TGTGCCAGCAGCAACAGGGGCTACGAGCAGTACTTC.

V gene TRBV2 combines with J gene TRBJ1-2, with 7 bases fitting TRBD1. V trimming: 5 bases; J trimming: 2 bases; junction bases outside the gene matches: 8. Germline CDR1 SNHLY, CDR2 FYNNEI. The CDR3 spans 15 residues. The CDR3 nucleotides read TGTGCCAGCAGTTCAAACAGGGGCCAGAACTATGGCTACACCTTC. Protein product: CASSSNRGQNYGYTF.

The CDR3 nucleotides read TGTGCCAGTAGTGACAGCAGCACCGCATACACTGAAGCTTTCTTT. It specifies CASSDSSTAYTEAFF. J is TRBJ1-1 and V is TRBV19, with D possibly matching TRBD1 (5 bases). The CDR3 has 15 amino acids. Looked up from germline, CDR1 is LNHDA and CDR2 is SQIVND (reference sequence). With 5 bases removed from V and 3 bases from J, the gap between germline ends came to 16 bases.

The genes are TRBV20-1 and TRBJ2-7; D uncertain. The germline V and J ends were trimmed by 8 bases and 6 bases, with 14 bases remaining between them. The CDR3 spans 11 residues. Germline V gene data show CDR1 as DFQATT and CDR2 as SNEGSKA (reference sequence). The CDR3 nucleotides are TGCAGTTGTAGGGTTAAGACCGAGCAGTACTTC. The encoded protein is CSCRVKTEQYF.

V and J are TRBV5-1 and TRBJ2-3, with 8 bases identical to TRBD2. The V and J ends lost 5 bases and 5 bases, in that order; junction bases with no gene match: 7. CDR1 is SGHRS and CDR2 is YFSETQ in the germline V gene. The CDR3 length is 14 residues. The chain's CDR3 is CASRAGLAGDTQYF. Written as DNA, the CDR3 is TGCGCCAGCAGGGCAGGACTAGCAGGAGATACGCAGTATTTT. The full variable domain, with the rest looked up from reference TRBV5-1 and TRBJ2-3, is KAGVTQTPRYLIKTRGQQVTLSCSPISGHRSVSWYQQTPGQGLQFLFEYFSETQRNKGNFPGRFSGRQFSNSRSEMNVSTLELGDSALYLCASRAGLAGDTQYFGPGTRLTVL.

The chain recombines TRBV7-9 with TRBJ2-3; a possible D gene is TRBD2 (6 bases). This CDR3 region has 17 residues. Trimming took off 5 bases at V and 4 bases at J, with 22 bases between the two ends. Germline-derived CDR1 and CDR2 are SEHNR and FQNEAQ (reference sequence). In DNA form, the CDR3 reads TGTGCCAGCAGCAGCTTAGGAGGAGGGGTAGGACCAGATACGCAGTATTTT. Translated: CASSSLGGGVGPDTQYF.

For the CDR3, the DNA is TGTGCATCGCGGAGGGGGCCAGGGACCGGGGAGCTGTTTTTT. Translating gives CASRRGPGTGELFF. The chain joins TRBV28 to TRBJ2-2; D may be TRBD1 (7 bases). CDR1 MDHEN and CDR2 SYDVKM come from the germline V gene. The CDR3 contains 14 residues.

The chain employs TRBV11-2 and TRBJ1-3; D gene uncertain. CDR3 size: 16 residues. Deletions cut 4 bases from V and 0 bases from J, with 13 bases between. Germline CDR1 SGHAT, CDR2 FQNNGV. CDR3 nucleotide sequence: TGTGCCAGCAGCTCGAGCTCCGGTATCTCTGGAAACACCATATATTTT. Encoded protein: CASSSSSGISGNTIYF. The full variable domain, with the rest looked up from reference TRBV11-2 and TRBJ1-3, is EAGVAQSPRYKIIEKRQSVAFWCNPISGHATLYWYQQILGQGPKLLIQFQNNGVVDDSQLPKDRFSAERLKGVDSTLKIQPAKLEDSAVYLCASSSSSGISGNTIYFGEGSWLTVV.

This chain connects TRBV18 to TRBJ1-5, with D unclear. Trimming removed 2 bases at V and 5 bases at J, with 10 bases between. The CDR3 spans 14 residues. Germline values: CDR1 KGHSH, CDR2 LQKENI. CDR3: CASSPAGSYQPQHF. The CDR3 DNA follows: TGTGCCAGCTCACCAGCAGGAAGCTATCAGCCCCAGCATTTT. Based on the CDR3 plus reference TRBV18 and TRBJ1-5, the full variable domain is NAGVMQNPRHLVRRRGQEARLRCSPMKGHSHVYWYRQLPEEGLKFMVYLQKENIIDESGMPKERFSAEFPKEGPSILRIQQVVRGDSAAYFCASSPAGSYQPQHFGDGTRLSIL.

This clone appeared a single time. The chain is built from TRBV7-5 and TRBJ1-2; the table's D call of TRBD1 was not tested on the DNA. TRBV7-5 has pseudogene status. The CDR3 has 18 residues. As DNA, the CDR3 is TGTGCCAGAAGCCCTTGCCCCCCCGGACAGGGAAAAGATTATGGCTACACCTTC. Its protein product is CARSPCPPGQGKDYGYTF.

This clone was detected only once. The CDR3 DNA follows: TGCGCCAGCAGCAGGGGGACAACGAACACCGGGGAGCTGTTTTTT. Translation gives CASSRGTTNTGELFF. The rearrangement links TRBV4-3 to TRBJ2-2, with D possibly being TRBD1 (6 bases). The V gene's germline CDR1 is LGHNA and CDR2 YSLEER. V was shortened by 5 bases and J by 0 bases, with 10 bases between the two germline ends. This CDR3 is built from 15 residues.

The chain recombines TRBV5-1 with TRBJ2-3; D may be TRBD2 (5 bases). Trimming left V 1 base short and J 2 bases short, with 11 bases between. The CDR3 totals 15 residues. Germline V gene lookup returns CDR1 SGHRS and CDR2 YFSETQ. Written as DNA, the CDR3 is TGCGCCAGCAGCTTGAGCGGTAAAAACACAGATACGCAGTATTTT. As protein: CASSLSGKNTDTQYF. Combining the CDR3 with reference TRBV5-1 and TRBJ2-3 gives the whole variable domain KAGVTQTPRYLIKTRGQQVTLSCSPISGHRSVSWYQQTPGQGLQFLFEYFSETQRNKGNFPGRFSGRQFSNSRSEMNVSTLELGDSALYLCASSLSGKNTDTQYFGPGTRLTVL.

Only one count was recorded for this clone. This chain uses TRBV7-2 with TRBJ1-6; D unresolved. The CDR3 runs 12 residues. Per germline, CDR1 SGHTA and CDR2 FQGNSA. The germline V and J ends were trimmed by 4 bases and 17 bases, with 15 bases remaining between them. The CDR3 region has the DNA TGTGCCAGCAGCTCCCAAGGTCTTGGGGTCCACTTT. Translating gives CASSSQGLGVHF.

The chain couples TRBV5-8 to TRBJ2-1; D possibly corresponds to TRBD2 (6 bases). The V end was cut by 5 bases, the J end by 0 bases, with 18 bases between. CDR1 SGHTS and CDR2 YDEGEE come from the germline V gene. This CDR3 region has 17 residues. The CDR3 is CASRRGQGRSSYNEQFF. In DNA, the CDR3 is TGTGCCAGCAGACGTGGACAAGGGAGGTCCTCCTACAATGAGCAGTTCTTC.

The rearrangement joins TRBV25-1 to TRBJ1-3; 8 bases line up with TRBD1. J gave up 2 bases and V 8 bases, and 8 bases lay outside the gene matches. The length of the CDR3 is 15 residues. The germline CDR1 and CDR2 sequences are MGHDK and SYGVNS. This chain's CDR3 is CASAQGAFAGNTIYF. As DNA, the CDR3 is TGTGCCAGCGCCCAGGGGGCATTCGCTGGAAACACCATATATTTT.